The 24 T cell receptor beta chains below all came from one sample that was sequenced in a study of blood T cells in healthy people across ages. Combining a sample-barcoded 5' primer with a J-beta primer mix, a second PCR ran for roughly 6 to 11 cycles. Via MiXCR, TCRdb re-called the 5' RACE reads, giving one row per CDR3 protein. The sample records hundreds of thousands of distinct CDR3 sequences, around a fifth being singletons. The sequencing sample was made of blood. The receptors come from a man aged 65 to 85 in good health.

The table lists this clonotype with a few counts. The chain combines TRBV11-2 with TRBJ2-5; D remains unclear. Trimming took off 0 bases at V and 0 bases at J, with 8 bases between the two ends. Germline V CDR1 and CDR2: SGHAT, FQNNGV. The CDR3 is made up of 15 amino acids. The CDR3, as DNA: TGTGCCAGCAGCTTAGATCGAGGACACCAAGAGACCCAGTACTTC. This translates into CASSLDRGHQETQYF.

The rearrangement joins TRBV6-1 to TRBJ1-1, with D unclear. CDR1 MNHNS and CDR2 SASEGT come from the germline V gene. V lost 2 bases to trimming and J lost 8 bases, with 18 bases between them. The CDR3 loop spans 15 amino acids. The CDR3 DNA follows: TGTGCCAGCAGTGAATTGAGCCAGGCTATATTGGAAGCTTTCTTT. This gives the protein CASSELSQAILEAFF.

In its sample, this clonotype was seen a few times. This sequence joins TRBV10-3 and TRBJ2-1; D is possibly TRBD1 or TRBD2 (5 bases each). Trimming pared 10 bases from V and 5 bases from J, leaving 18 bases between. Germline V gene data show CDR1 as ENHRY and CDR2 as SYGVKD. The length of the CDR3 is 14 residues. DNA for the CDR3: TGTGCCACCGCCCGGGACGAGGACCACAATGAGCAGTTCTTC. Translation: CATARDEDHNEQFF.

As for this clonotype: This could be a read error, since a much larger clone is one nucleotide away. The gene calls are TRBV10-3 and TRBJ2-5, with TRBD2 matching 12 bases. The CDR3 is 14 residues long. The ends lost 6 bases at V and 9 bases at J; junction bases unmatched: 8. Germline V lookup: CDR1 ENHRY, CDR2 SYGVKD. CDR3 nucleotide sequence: TGTGCCATCAGCAGGACTAGCGGGACGGAGGCCCAGTACTTC. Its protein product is CAISRTSGTEAQYF.

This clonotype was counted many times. The CDR3 reads CASSVGGTDTQYF. In DNA, the CDR3 is TGTGCCAGCAGCGTAGGCGGCACAGATACGCAGTATTTT. The J gene is TRBJ2-3, the V gene TRBV9, with D hard to call. The CDR3 is made up of 13 amino acids. V shed 0 bases and J shed 1 base, with 3 bases lying between them. Per the germline V gene, CDR1 is SGDLS and CDR2 is YYNGEE.

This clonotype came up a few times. CDR3 sequence (DNA): TGTGCCAGCAGCGCGACTAGCGACCTCTACAATGAGCAGTTCTTC. It yields the protein CASSATSDLYNEQFF. The chain employs TRBV9 and TRBJ2-5; the match to TRBD2 covers 8 bases. The last part of the DNA fits TRBJ2-1 better; the J call may be wrong. The germline gives CDR1 SGDLS, CDR2 YYNGEE. The CDR3 consists of 15 residues.

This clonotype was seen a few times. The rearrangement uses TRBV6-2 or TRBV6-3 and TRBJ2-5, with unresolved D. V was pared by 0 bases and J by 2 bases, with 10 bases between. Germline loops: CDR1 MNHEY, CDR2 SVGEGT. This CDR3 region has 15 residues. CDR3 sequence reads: CASSYSMQDQETQYF. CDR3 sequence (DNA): TGTGCCAGCAGTTACTCGATGCAGGATCAAGAGACCCAGTACTTC.

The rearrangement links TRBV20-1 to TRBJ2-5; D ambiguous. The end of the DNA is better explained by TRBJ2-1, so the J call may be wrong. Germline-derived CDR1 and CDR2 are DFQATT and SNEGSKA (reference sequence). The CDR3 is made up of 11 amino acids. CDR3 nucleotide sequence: TGCAGTGCCAATCCTAAGAGTGAGCAGTTCTTC. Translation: CSANPKSEQFF.

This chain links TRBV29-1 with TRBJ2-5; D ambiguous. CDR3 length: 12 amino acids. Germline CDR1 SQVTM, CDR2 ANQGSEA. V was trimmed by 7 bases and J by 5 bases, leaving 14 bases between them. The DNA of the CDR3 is TGCAGCGGGATGCTGGGCCGGGAGACCCAGTACTTC. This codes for CSGMLGRETQYF.

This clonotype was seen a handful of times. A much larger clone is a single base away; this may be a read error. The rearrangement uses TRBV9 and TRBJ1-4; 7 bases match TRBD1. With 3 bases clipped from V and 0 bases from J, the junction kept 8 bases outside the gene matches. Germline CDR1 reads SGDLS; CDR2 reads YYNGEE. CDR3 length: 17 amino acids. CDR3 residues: CASSEGAAFATNEKLFF. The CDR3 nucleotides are TGTGCCAGCAGCGAGGGGGCAGCATTTGCAACTAATGAAAAACTGTTTTTT. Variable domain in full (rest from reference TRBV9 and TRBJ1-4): DSGVTQTPKHLITATGQRVTLRCSPRSGDLSVYWYQQSLDQGLQFLIQYYNGEERAKGNILERFSAQQFPDLHSELNLSSLELGDSALYFCASSEGAAFATNEKLFFGSGTQLSVL.

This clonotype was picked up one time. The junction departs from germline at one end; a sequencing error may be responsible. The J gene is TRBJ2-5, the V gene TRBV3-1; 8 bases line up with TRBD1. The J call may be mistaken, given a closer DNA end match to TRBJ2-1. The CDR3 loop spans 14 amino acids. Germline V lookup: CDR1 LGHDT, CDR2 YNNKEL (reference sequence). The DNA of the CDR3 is TGTGCCGGCAGCCAAGACAGGGGTGCAGGGGAGCAGTTCTTC. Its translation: CAGSQDRGAGEQFF.

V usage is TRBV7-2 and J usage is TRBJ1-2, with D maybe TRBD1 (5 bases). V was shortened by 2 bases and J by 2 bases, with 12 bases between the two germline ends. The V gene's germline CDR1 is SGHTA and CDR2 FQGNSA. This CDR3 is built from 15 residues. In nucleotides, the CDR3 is TGTGCCAGCAGCTTAAGCCAGGGTGGGAACTATGGCTACACCTTC. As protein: CASSLSQGGNYGYTF.

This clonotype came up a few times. The CDR3 DNA reads TGTGCCAGCTCTCGGGACAGGGGAGATGGCATTCAGTACTTC. This sequence encodes CASSRDRGDGIQYF. The rearrangement links TRBV2 to TRBJ2-4; 10 bases match TRBD1. The CDR3 extends over 14 amino acids. Germline lookup yields CDR1 SNHLY and CDR2 FYNNEI. J gave up 9 bases and V 8 bases, and 10 bases lay outside the gene matches.

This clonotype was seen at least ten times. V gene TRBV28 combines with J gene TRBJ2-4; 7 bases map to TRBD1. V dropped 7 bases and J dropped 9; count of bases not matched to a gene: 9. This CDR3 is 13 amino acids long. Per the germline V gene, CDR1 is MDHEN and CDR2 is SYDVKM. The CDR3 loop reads CASTRQGIGIQYF. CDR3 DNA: TGTGCCAGCACACGACAGGGAATTGGCATTCAGTACTTC.

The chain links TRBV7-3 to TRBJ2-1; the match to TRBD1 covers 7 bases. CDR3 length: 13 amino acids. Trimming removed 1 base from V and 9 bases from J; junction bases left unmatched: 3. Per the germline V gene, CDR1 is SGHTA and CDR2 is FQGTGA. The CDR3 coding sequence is TGTGCCAGCAGCTTAAGTACAGGGGTTGAGCAGTTCTTC. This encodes CASSLSTGVEQFF.

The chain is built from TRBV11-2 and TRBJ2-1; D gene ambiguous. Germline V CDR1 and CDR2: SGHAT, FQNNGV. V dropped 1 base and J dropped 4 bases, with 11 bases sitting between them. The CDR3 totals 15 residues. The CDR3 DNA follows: TGTGCCAGCAGCTTAGGTTCCATGCGTTACAATGAGCAGTTCTTC. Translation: CASSLGSMRYNEQFF.

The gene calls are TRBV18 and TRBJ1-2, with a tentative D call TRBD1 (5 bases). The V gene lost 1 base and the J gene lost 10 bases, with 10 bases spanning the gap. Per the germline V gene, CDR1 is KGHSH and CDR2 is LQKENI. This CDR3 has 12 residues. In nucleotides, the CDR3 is TGTGCCAGCTCACCACAGGGGTGGACCTACACCTTC. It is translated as CASSPQGWTYTF.

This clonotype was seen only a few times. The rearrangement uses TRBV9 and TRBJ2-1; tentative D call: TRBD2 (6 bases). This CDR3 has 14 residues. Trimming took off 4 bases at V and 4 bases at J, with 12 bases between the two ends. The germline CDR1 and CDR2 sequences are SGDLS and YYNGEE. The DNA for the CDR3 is TGTGCCAGCAGCCGGGACTCCCCTTACAATGAGCAGTTCTTC. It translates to CASSRDSPYNEQFF.

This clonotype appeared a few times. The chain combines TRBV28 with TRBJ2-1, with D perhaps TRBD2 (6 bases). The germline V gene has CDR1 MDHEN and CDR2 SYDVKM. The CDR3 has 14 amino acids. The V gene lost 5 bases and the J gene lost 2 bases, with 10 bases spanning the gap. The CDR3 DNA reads TGTGCCAGCAGTGAGGCTAGCGCCTACAATGAGCAGTTCTTC. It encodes CASSEASAYNEQFF.

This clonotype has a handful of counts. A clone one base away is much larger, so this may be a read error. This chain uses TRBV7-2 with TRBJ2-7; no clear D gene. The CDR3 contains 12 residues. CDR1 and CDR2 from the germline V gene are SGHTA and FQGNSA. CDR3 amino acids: CAGSPASYEQYF. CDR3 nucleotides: TGTGCCGGCAGCCCCGCTTCCTACGAGCAGTACTTC.

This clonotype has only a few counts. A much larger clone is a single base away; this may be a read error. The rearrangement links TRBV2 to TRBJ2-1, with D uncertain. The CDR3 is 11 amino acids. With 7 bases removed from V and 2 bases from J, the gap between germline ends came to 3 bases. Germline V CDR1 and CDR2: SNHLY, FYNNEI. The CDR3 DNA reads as TGTGCCAGCACCCCCTACAATGAGCAGTTCTTC. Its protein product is CASTPYNEQFF.

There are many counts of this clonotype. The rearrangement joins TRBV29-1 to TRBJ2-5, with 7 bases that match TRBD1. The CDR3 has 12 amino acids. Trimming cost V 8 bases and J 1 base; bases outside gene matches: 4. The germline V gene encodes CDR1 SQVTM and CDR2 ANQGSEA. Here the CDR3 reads CSSWDSQETQYF. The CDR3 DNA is TGCAGCTCATGGGACAGCCAAGAGACCCAGTACTTC.

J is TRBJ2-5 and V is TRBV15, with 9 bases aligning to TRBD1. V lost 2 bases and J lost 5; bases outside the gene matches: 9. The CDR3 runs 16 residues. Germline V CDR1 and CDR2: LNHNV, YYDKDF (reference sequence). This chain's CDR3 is CATSRSRDRVRETQYF. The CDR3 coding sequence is TGTGCCACCAGCAGATCCCGGGACAGGGTTCGGGAGACCCAGTACTTC.

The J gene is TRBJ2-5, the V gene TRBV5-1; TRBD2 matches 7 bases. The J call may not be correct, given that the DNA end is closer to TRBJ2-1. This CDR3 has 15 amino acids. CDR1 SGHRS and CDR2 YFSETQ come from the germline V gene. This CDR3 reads CASSLGGSRYNEQFF. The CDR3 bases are TGCGCCAGCAGCTTGGGCGGGAGTAGGTACAATGAGCAGTTCTTC.